These 28 T cell receptor beta chains came from one sample sequenced in a study of tumor-infiltrating lymphocytes in primary liver carcinoma. The researchers produced TCR beta cDNA from 500 ng total RNA with a constant-region primer. Three nested multiplex PCR rounds, a slightly modified ARM-PCR, produced the libraries for TCR beta. PCR rounds one and two used TRBV1-TRBV30 forward primers with a C-beta reverse primer for roughly 9 cycles each. TCRdb called the multiplex PCR reads again in MiXCR, with one record for every CDR3 protein. Here the sample spans more than 100,000 distinct CDR3 sequences, around 70% being singletons. The source material, roughly 18-30 mg of unsorted bulk tissue, was used to co-extract RNA and DNA. Sequenced sample: tumor-adjacent normal liver tissue. These receptors originate from a woman aged 60 to 75 with primary liver carcinoma and hepatitis B virus infection.

The chain links TRBV29-1 to TRBJ2-1; 8 bases are a match to TRBD1. CDR1 and CDR2 (germline): SQVTM, ANQGSEA. This CDR3 region has 15 residues. V gave up 5 bases and J gave up 4 bases; unmatched junction bases: 10. The CDR3 reads CSVHFPGGGYNEQFF. In DNA form, the CDR3 reads TGCAGCGTTCACTTCCCAGGGGGCGGTTACAATGAGCAGTTCTTC.

This clonotype appeared a few times. A much more abundant neighbour one base away suggests this may be a read error. The J gene is TRBJ1-2, the V gene TRBV4-1; no firm D call. The germline V gene encodes CDR1 MGHRA and CDR2 YSYEKL. This CDR3 has 13 residues. CDR3 amino acids: CASNQDGYEGYTF. The CDR3 DNA reads as TGCGCCAGCAACCAAGACGGGTATGAGGGCTACACCTTC.

The chain employs TRBV18 and TRBJ1-1; D ambiguous. Germline CDR1 KGHSH, CDR2 LQKENI. This CDR3 has 13 amino acids. V was shortened by 1 base and J by 2 bases, with 5 bases between the two germline ends. CDR3 DNA sequence: TGTGCCAGCTCACCACAAAGAAACACTGAAGCTTTCTTT. Translating gives CASSPQRNTEAFF.

In its sample, this clonotype was seen many times. This sequence joins TRBV29-1 and TRBJ2-5, with TRBD1 matching over 10 bases. V lost 4 bases to trimming and J lost 5 bases; unmatched junction nucleotides: 7. Germline V gene lookup returns CDR1 SQVTM and CDR2 ANQGSEA. The CDR3 extends over 14 amino acids. The CDR3 sequence is CSVGGTGAWETQYF. The CDR3 coding sequence is TGCAGCGTTGGCGGGACAGGGGCTTGGGAGACCCAGTACTTC. Filled out from reference TRBV29-1 and TRBJ2-5, the complete variable domain reads SAVISQKPSRDICQRGTSLTIQCQVDSQVTMMFWYRQQPGQSLTLIATANQGSEATYESGFVIDKFPISRPNLTFSTLTVSNMSPEDSSIYLCSVGGTGAWETQYFGPGTRLLVL.

Regarding this clonotype: A much larger clone is a single base away; this may be a read error. The chain employs TRBV7-9 and TRBJ2-1; D perhaps matches TRBD1 (6 bases). V was pared by 3 bases and J by 4 bases, with 10 bases between. The V gene's germline CDR1 is SEHNR and CDR2 FQNEAQ (reference sequence). The CDR3 sequence is 14 residues long. The CDR3 region has the DNA TGTGCCAGCAGCTTCGCAGGGGAGTACAATGAGCAGTTCTTC. Translated: CASSFAGEYNEQFF.

Comment on this clonotype: One base away lies a much larger clone, so this may be a sequencing read error. The chain joins TRBV7-9 to TRBJ1-1; D may be TRBD1 (5 bases). The V gene's germline CDR1 is SEHNR and CDR2 FQNEAQ (reference sequence). V gave up 6 bases and J gave up 7 bases, with 15 bases separating them. The CDR3 covers 13 residues. The CDR3 DNA follows: TGTGCCAGCAGATCTCAGGGCCGGATTGAAGCTTTCTTT. Amino acids: CASRSQGRIEAFF.

This clonotype was observed at least ten times. The rearrangement links TRBV7-9 to TRBJ2-6; D gene uncertain. Trimming stripped 5 bases from V and 3 bases from J, with 8 bases between. Germline V gives CDR1 SEHNR, CDR2 FQNEAQ (reference sequence). The CDR3 length is 14 residues. In DNA, the CDR3 is TGTGCCAGCAGCCCCCCGGGTGGGGCCAACGTCCTGACTTTC. Its protein is CASSPPGGANVLTF.

Points on this clonotype: A much more abundant neighbour one base away suggests this may be a read error. The chain joins TRBV6-4 to TRBJ2-3, with unresolved D. This CDR3 comprises 14 residues. V was clipped by 4 bases and J by 2 bases, with 10 bases between them. CDR1 is MRHNA, CDR2 SNTAGT, per germline. As DNA, the CDR3 is TGTGCCAGCAGTGTCCCAGCTGACACAGATACGCAGTATTTT. It codes for CASSVPADTDTQYF.

This chain connects TRBV28 to TRBJ2-1, with 10 positions matching TRBD2. Germline assignment: CDR1 MDHEN and CDR2 SYDVKM. V lost 3 bases and J lost 3; bases outside the gene matches: 5. This CDR3 is 16 amino acids long. This CDR3 is CASSFLASGSYNEQFF. For the CDR3, the DNA is TGTGCCAGCAGTTTCTTGGCTAGCGGGAGCTACAATGAGCAGTTCTTC.

By share, this clonotype ranks as medium-sized. The V and J genes are TRBV29-1 and TRBJ2-1; 11 positions match TRBD2. The trim removed 6 bases at V and 7 bases at J, leaving 14 bases unmatched. This CDR3 region has 16 residues. Germline loops: CDR1 SQVTM, CDR2 ANQGSEA. The CDR3 protein is CSVVTSGRIRGNEQFF. The DNA of the CDR3 is TGCAGCGTAGTAACTAGCGGGAGAATCAGGGGGAATGAGCAGTTCTTC.

Points on this clonotype: Since a much larger clone is just one base distant, this may be a read error. V is TRBV5-1 and J is TRBJ2-3; 10 bases fit TRBD2. The CDR3 sequence is 15 residues long. The V gene's germline CDR1 is SGHRS and CDR2 YFSETQ. V was pared by 0 bases and J by 5 bases, with 3 bases of the junction left unmatched. The CDR3 here is CASSLGLAGVDTQYF. CDR3 DNA sequence: TGCGCCAGCAGCTTGGGGCTAGCGGGAGTAGATACGCAGTATTTT.

Comment on this clonotype: An end of the junction differs from the germline gene, which may be a read error. The chain uses TRBV9 and TRBJ2-6; D is possibly TRBD1 or TRBD2 (5 bases each). The CDR3 runs to 15 residues. The germline gives CDR1 SGDLS, CDR2 YYNGEE. The CDR3 nucleotides read TGTGCCAGCAGCTCGGCAGGAGGTGGGGCCAACGCCCTGACTTTC. This sequence encodes CASSSAGGGANALTF. The variable domain in full, with the rest retrieved from reference TRBV9 and TRBJ2-6, is DSGVTQTPKHLITATGQRVTLRCSPRSGDLSVYWYQQSLDQGLQFLIQYYNGEERAKGNILERFSAQQFPDLHSELNLSSLELGDSALYFCASSSAGGGANALTFGAGSRLTVL.

With regard to this clonotype: This CDR3 fails to terminate in the conserved phenylalanine or tryptophan, so it likely reflects a read error. The J gene is TRBJ2-2, the V gene TRBV12-3 or TRBV12-4; 8 bases agree with TRBD1. This CDR3 region has 14 residues. The ends lost 6 bases at V and 5 bases at J; junction bases unmatched: 5. The CDR3 DNA is TGTGCCAGCAGAGACAGGGGTAGTACCGGGGAGCTGTTTTAT. As protein: CASRDRGSTGELFY.

Comments on this clonotype: The junction differs from germline at one of its ends, possibly a read error. This chain links TRBV12-3 or TRBV12-4 with TRBJ2-2; 11 nucleotides align to TRBD2. There are 15 residues in the CDR3. The CDR3 loop is CASRTSGIGTVELFF. CDR3 DNA sequence: TGTGCCAGCAGGACTAGCGGGATAGGCACCGTGGAGCTGTTTTTT.

The J gene is TRBJ2-1, the V gene TRBV6-1; D tentatively reads TRBD1 or TRBD2 (5 bases each). This CDR3 spans 14 amino acids. The germline V gene has CDR1 MNHNS and CDR2 SASEGT. The ends were cut back, 9 bases at V and 4 bases at J, with 16 bases in the middle. CDR3: CASTQGADYNEQFF. The CDR3 bases are TGTGCCAGTACCCAGGGAGCAGATTACAATGAGCAGTTCTTC.

In its sample, this clonotype was seen many times. V is TRBV5-1 and J is TRBJ2-1, with TRBD2 identical over 9 bases. This CDR3 is 16 amino acids long. V shed 0 bases and J 4 bases; nucleotides not matched to a gene: 5. Germline CDR1 is SGHRS and CDR2 is YFSETQ. The CDR3 loop reads CASSLDPSGTYNEQFF. CDR3 in DNA: TGCGCCAGCAGCTTGGATCCTAGCGGGACTTACAATGAGCAGTTCTTC.

A remark on this clonotype: A much larger clone sits a single nucleotide away, making a read error possible. The V gene is TRBV5-8, the J gene TRBJ2-1, with 11 bases identical to TRBD2. The CDR3 consists of 16 residues. Looked up from germline, CDR1 is SGHTS and CDR2 is YDEGEE. With V trimmed by 2 bases and J by 8 bases, 9 bases remained unmatched. The CDR3, as DNA: TGTGCCAGCAGCTTTGATAGCGGGAGGGTCATTTATGAGCAGTTCTTC. As protein: CASSFDSGRVIYEQFF.

The genes are TRBV11-2 and TRBJ1-2; no reliable D call. Trimming removed 9 bases from V and 1 base from J, with 12 bases in between. The length of the CDR3 is 13 residues. Per the germline V gene, CDR1 is SGHAT and CDR2 is FQNNGV. Here the CDR3 reads CASSPIHNYGYTF. In DNA, the CDR3 is TGTGCCAGTAGTCCGATCCATAACTATGGCTACACCTTC. The variable domain in full, completed from reference TRBV11-2 and TRBJ1-2, reads EAGVAQSPRYKIIEKRQSVAFWCNPISGHATLYWYQQILGQGPKLLIQFQNNGVVDDSQLPKDRFSAERLKGVDSTLKIQPAKLEDSAVYLCASSPIHNYGYTFGSGTRLTVV.

As for this clonotype: Mismatch with germline at one junction end may stem from a read error. The V gene is TRBV11-2, the J gene TRBJ2-1; D may be TRBD1 or TRBD2 (6 bases each). The length of the CDR3 is 15 residues. CDR1 and CDR2 (germline): SGHAT, FQNNGV. The CDR3 loop is CVSSSEGGSIGEQFF. For the CDR3, the DNA is TGTGTCAGCAGCTCAGAGGGGGGAAGTATCGGTGAGCAATTCTTC.

A remark on this clonotype: The junction departs from germline at one end; a sequencing error may be responsible. The chain recombines TRBV6-5 with TRBJ2-3; 10 bases match TRBD2. CDR1 and CDR2 from the germline V gene are MNHEY and SVGAGI. The CDR3 loop spans 16 amino acids. The CDR3 region is CAGSYGASGSPDTQYF. The DNA for the CDR3 is TGTGCCGGCAGTTACGGGGCTAGCGGGAGCCCGGATACGCAGTATTTT.

As to this clonotype: One junction end disagrees with the germline gene, perhaps due to a read error. The genes are TRBV11-3 and TRBJ2-6; the D gene is possibly TRBD2 (6 bases). Germline CDR1 is SGHNT and CDR2 is YENEEA. The CDR3 spans 16 residues. CDR3 coding DNA: TGTGCCAGCAGTCCGAGGCGGGGAACTGGGGCCAACGCCCTGACTTTC. Protein: CASSPRRGTGANALTF.

The genes are TRBV7-8 and TRBJ2-1; D ambiguous. Gene TRBJ2-7 matches the end of the DNA better, so the J call may be wrong. The CDR3 has 15 residues. CDR1 and CDR2 from the germline V gene are SGHVS and FQNEAQ. CDR3 amino acids: CASSLRTVALDEQYF. Here the CDR3 DNA reads TGTGCCAGCAGCTTAAGGACGGTTGCCCTCGATGAGCAGTACTTC.

In regard to this clonotype: The CDR3 does not end in the conserved phenylalanine or tryptophan, so this is likely a read error. This chain connects TRBV11-2 to TRBJ2-1, with a weak D call TRBD2 (5 bases). CDR3 length: 15 residues. The germline gives CDR1 SGHAT, CDR2 FQNNGV. Trimming took 3 bases from V and 5 from J, leaving 14 bases between them. CDR3 residues: CASSFEGSENNEQFI. In nucleotides, the CDR3 is TGTGCCAGCAGCTTTGAAGGGAGTGAGAACAATGAGCAGTTCATC.

Regarding this clonotype: The germline gene is not matched at one end of the junction; a read error may be the cause. The genes are TRBV6-1 and TRBJ2-2; the match to TRBD2 covers 11 bases. CDR3 length: 16 amino acids. Germline CDR1 and CDR2: MNHNS and SASEGT. CDR3 amino acids: CANSPRGTSGIGELFF. The CDR3 DNA is TGTGCCAACAGTCCCCGCGGGACTAGCGGTATCGGGGAGCTGTTTTTT.

This rearrangement joins TRBV11-3 to TRBJ1-1, with D possibly TRBD1 on 5 matching bases. The CDR3 runs to 16 residues. V lost 5 bases and J 8 bases, leaving 24 bases between the germline ends. Germline values: CDR1 SGHNT, CDR2 YENEEA. The CDR3 loop is CASSVSGRVRSTEAFF. The CDR3 DNA sequence: TGTGCCAGCAGCGTCAGTGGCAGGGTGAGGAGCACCGAAGCTTTCTTT.

This clonotype was observed many times. The chain employs TRBV5-1 and TRBJ2-7, with no clear D. Germline V lookup: CDR1 SGHRS, CDR2 YFSETQ. The CDR3 sequence is 14 residues long. Trimming stripped 1 base from V and 0 bases from J, with 8 bases between. The CDR3 is CASSLSKTSYEQYF. In DNA, the CDR3 is TGCGCCAGCAGCTTGTCCAAAACCTCCTACGAGCAGTACTTC.

In the case of this clonotype: The conserved final phenylalanine or tryptophan is absent from the CDR3, which likely points to a read error. The V and J genes are TRBV7-9 and TRBJ1-1; 7 bases line up with TRBD1. The germline V gene encodes CDR1 SEHNR and CDR2 FQNEAQ (reference sequence). J lost 3 bases, V lost 2 bases, and 3 bases had no gene match. This CDR3 contains 14 residues. The CDR3 loop reads CASSLQGGHTEAFS. DNA for the CDR3: TGTGCCAGCAGCTTACAAGGGGGCCACACTGAAGCTTTCTCT.

This clonotype was seen many times. The chain has TRBV12-3 or TRBV12-4 and TRBJ2-1; a weak D match, TRBD1 (6 bases). This CDR3 contains 16 residues. V shed 5 bases and J shed 0 bases, with 14 bases lying between them. The CDR3 protein is CASSPWGRGSYNEQFF. The DNA of the CDR3 is TGTGCCAGCAGTCCCTGGGGCAGGGGCTCCTACAATGAGCAGTTCTTC.